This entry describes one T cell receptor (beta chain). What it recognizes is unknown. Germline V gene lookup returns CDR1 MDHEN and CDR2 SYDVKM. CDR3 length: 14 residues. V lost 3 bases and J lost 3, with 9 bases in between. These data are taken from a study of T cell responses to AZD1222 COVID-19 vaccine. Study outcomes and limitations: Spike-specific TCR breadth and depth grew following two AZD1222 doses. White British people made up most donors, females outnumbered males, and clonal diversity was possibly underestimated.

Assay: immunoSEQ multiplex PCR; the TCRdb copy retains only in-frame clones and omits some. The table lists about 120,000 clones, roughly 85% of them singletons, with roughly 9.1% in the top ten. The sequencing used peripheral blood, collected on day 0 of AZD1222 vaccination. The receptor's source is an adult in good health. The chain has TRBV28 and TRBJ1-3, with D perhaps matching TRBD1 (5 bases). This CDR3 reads CASSLYGGGNTIYF. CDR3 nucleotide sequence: TGTGCCAGCAGTTTGTACGGGGGTGGAAACACCATATATTTT.